One and the same sample provided the 5 T cell receptor beta chains below, sequenced in a study of cytomegalovirus exposure and HLA in healthy donors. With 60 Vbeta and 13 Jbeta primers, the PCR was carried out. Only in-frame clones appear in the TCRdb table, and some are missing; sequencing was by immunoSEQ multiplex PCR. The repertoire holds tens of thousands of clones, with under 80% as singletons. Sequenced: PBMCs. These receptors were collected from a man aged 25 to 40 in good health and CMV-seropositive.

This clone has more than one count but fewer than ten. V is TRBV9 and J is TRBJ2-5, with 11 nucleotides matching TRBD2. Unmatched junction bases numbered 5, after V lost 6 bases and J lost 1 base. Germline CDR1 and CDR2: SGDLS and YYNGEE. CDR3 length equals 15 residues. The CDR3 DNA follows: TGTGCCAGCACCCCTAGCGGGGGGCTCCAAGAGACCCAGTACTTC. The encoded protein is CASTPSGGLQETQYF.

The rearrangement joins TRBV28 to TRBJ1-2, with D tentatively TRBD1 (6 bases). The CDR3 runs 18 residues. Germline CDR1 reads MDHEN; CDR2 reads SYDVKM. Deletions cut 3 bases from V and 4 bases from J, with 24 bases between. The CDR3 DNA reads as TGTGCCAGCAGTTTGGGCGGGGGCGGGGCCACGAGTTTCTATGGCTACACCTTC. This codes for CASSLGGGGATSFYGYTF.

The rearrangement links TRBV19 to TRBJ1-6; D gene unclear. This CDR3 is 13 amino acids long. Looked up from germline, CDR1 is LNHDA and CDR2 is SQIVND (reference sequence). V was pared by 5 bases and J by 0 bases, with 2 bases between. CDR3: CASSLSYNSPLHF. The CDR3 coding sequence is TGTGCCAGTAGTCTCTCCTATAATTCACCCCTCCACTTT. The full variable domain, completed using reference TRBV19 and TRBJ1-6, is DGGITQSPKYLFRKEGQNVTLSCEQNLNHDAMYWYRQDPGQGLRLIYYSQIVNDFQKGDIAEGYSVSREKKESFPLTVTSAQKNPTAFYLCASSLSYNSPLHFGNGTRLTVT.

The chain uses TRBV18 and TRBJ1-5; D uncertain. This CDR3 contains 15 residues. Trimming took 3 bases from V and 4 from J, leaving 13 bases between them. CDR1 and CDR2 from the germline V gene are KGHSH and LQKENI. Here the CDR3 DNA reads TGTGCCAGCTCACCGGGAGGGTCTCAAAATCAGCCCCAGCATTTT. It codes for CASSPGGSQNQPQHF. Full variable domain (missing parts from reference TRBV18 and TRBJ1-5): NAGVMQNPRHLVRRRGQEARLRCSPMKGHSHVYWYRQLPEEGLKFMVYLQKENIIDESGMPKERFSAEFPKEGPSILRIQQVVRGDSAAYFCASSPGGSQNQPQHFGDGTRLSIL.

The V gene is TRBV28, the J gene TRBJ1-1; 10 bases fit TRBD1. This CDR3 comprises 14 residues. V shed 1 base and J 11 bases; nucleotides not matched to a gene: 7. Germline lookup yields CDR1 MDHEN and CDR2 SYDVKM. The DNA for the CDR3 is TGTGCCAGCAGTTTATTGACAGGGGGCGTCTGGGCTTTCTTT. Protein: CASSLLTGGVWAFF.